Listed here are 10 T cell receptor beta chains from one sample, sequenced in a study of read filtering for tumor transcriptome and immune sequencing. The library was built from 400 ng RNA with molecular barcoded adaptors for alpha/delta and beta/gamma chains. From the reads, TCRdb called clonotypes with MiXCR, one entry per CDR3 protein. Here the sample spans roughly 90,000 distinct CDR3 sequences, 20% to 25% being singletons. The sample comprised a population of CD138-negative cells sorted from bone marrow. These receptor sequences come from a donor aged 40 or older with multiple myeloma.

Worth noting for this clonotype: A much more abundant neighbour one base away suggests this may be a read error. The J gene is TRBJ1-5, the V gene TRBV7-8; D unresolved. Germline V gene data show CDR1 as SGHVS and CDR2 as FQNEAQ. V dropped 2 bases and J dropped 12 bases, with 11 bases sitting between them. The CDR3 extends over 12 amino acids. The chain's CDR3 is CASSLKGNHQHF. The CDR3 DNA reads TGTGCCAGCAGCTTAAAAGGGAATCACCAGCATTTT.

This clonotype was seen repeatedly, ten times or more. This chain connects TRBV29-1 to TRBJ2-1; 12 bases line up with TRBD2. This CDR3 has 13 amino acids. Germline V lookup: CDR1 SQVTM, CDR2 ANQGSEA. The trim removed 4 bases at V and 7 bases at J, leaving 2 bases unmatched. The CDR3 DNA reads TGCAGCGTTGGGACTAGCGGGGTAAATGAGCAGTTCTTC. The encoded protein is CSVGTSGVNEQFF.

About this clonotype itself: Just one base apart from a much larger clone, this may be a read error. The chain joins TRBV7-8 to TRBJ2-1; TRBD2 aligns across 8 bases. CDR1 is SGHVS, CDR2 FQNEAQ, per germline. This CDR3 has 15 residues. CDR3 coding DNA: TGTGCCAACAGCGTATCGGGGGGGGTTTACAATGAGCAGTTCTTC. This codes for CANSVSGGVYNEQFF.

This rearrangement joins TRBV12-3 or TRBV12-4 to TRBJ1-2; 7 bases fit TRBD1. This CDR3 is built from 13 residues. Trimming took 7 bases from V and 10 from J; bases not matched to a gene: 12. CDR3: CASTVDRDQTYTF. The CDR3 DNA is TGTGCCAGCACCGTTGACAGGGATCAAACCTACACCTTC.

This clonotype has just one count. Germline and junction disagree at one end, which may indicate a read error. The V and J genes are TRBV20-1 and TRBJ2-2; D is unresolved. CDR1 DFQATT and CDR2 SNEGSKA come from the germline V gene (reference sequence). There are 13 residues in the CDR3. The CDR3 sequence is CGASRQVAGELFF. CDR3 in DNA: TGCGGTGCTAGTAGGCAGGTTGCCGGGGAGCTGTTTTTT.

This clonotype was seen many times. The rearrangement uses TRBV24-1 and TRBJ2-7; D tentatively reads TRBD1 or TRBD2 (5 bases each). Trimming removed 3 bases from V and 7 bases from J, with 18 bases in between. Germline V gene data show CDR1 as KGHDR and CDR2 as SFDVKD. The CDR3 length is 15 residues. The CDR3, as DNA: TGTGCCACCAGTGATCCCGGGACGGGAAGGAGTGAGCAGTACTTC. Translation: CATSDPGTGRSEQYF.

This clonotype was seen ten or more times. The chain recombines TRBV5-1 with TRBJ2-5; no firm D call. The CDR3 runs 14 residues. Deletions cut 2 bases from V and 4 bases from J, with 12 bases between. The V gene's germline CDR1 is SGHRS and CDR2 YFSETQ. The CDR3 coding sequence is TGCGCCAGCAGCTTCGCCGGTATTGTAGAGACCCAGTACTTC. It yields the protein CASSFAGIVETQYF.

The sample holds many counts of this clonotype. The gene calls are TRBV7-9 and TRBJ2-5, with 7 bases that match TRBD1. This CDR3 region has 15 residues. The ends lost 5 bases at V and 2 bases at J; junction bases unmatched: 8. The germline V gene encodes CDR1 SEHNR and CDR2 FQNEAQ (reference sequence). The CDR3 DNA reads TGTGCCAGCAGCCCACAGGCAGGGGGACAAGAGACCCAGTACTTC. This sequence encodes CASSPQAGGQETQYF.

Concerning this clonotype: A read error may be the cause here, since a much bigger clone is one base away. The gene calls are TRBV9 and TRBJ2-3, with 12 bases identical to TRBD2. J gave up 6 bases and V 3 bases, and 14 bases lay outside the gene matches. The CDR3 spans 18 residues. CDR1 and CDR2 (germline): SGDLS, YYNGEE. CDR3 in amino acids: CASSARPSSGGAPDTQYF. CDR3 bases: TGTGCCAGCAGCGCTCGTCCGTCTAGCGGGGGGGCCCCTGATACGCAGTATTTT.

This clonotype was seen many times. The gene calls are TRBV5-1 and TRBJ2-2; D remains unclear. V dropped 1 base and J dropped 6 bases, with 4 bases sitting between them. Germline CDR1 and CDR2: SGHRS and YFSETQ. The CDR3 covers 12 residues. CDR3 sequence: CASSLWSGELFF. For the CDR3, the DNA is TGCGCCAGCAGCTTGTGGTCCGGGGAGCTGTTTTTT.